This is a list of T cell receptor beta chains from one sample in a study of blood T cell repertoires in COVID-19. Measured with immunoSEQ multiplex PCR; TCRdb has only the in-frame clones, and not every one. The sample holds roughly 250,000 clones; around four fifths are singletons and the top ten take around 3.3%. Source material: PBMCs or T cells enriched from blood (not recorded which). Source of these receptors: a woman aged 35 to 49 who had been exposed to COVID-19. CDR3s include the opening cysteine and the closing phenylalanine or tryptophan. The D gene is left open where the match is weak. Clone size, where shown, is once, few, many, or a class for clones that have expanded.

j_gene: TRBJ1-5
d_gene: TRBD1
abundance: many
v_gene: TRBV5-1
CDR3nt: TGCGCCAGCAGCCCAGGGACAGGGGGGGGTCAGCCCCAGCATTTT
CDR3aa: CASSPGTGGGQPQHF

j_gene: TRBJ2-1
d_gene: -
abundance: -
v_gene: TRBV24-1
CDR3nt: TGTGCCACCAGTGACCGCGATGAGCAGTTCTTC
CDR3aa: CATSDRDEQFF

j_gene: TRBJ1-1
d_gene: -
abundance: -
v_gene: TRBV7-6
CDR3nt: TGTGCCAGCAGCTCAGGGGAAGGGCGTTACACTGAAGCTTTCTTT
CDR3aa: CASSSGEGRYTEAFF

j_gene: TRBJ1-5
d_gene: -
abundance: -
v_gene: TRBV4-1
CDR3nt: TGCGCCAGCAGCCAAGTTGGAGGAGGGGATGGAAAGCCCCAGCATTTT
CDR3aa: CASSQVGGGDGKPQHF

j_gene: TRBJ1-5
d_gene: -
abundance: -
v_gene: TRBV7-2
CDR3nt: TGTGCCAGCAGCTTAAAGGTGGCGGGCAATCAGCCCCAGCATTTT
CDR3aa: CASSLKVAGNQPQHF

j_gene: TRBJ1-2
d_gene: -
abundance: -
v_gene: TRBV6-5
CDR3nt: TGTGCCAGCAGTTACGGGGCAGGGCTTGGTGGCTACACCTTC
CDR3aa: CASSYGAGLGGYTF

j_gene: TRBJ1-6
d_gene: -
abundance: -
v_gene: TRBV19
CDR3nt: TGTGCCAGTAGTATAGGAGGACCCGTCCGACTATCACCCCTCCACTTT
CDR3aa: CASSIGGPVRLSPLHF

j_gene: TRBJ1-5
d_gene: -
abundance: -
v_gene: TRBV19
CDR3nt: TGTGCCAGTAGAGCCTCTTACCCAAATCAGCCCCAGCATTTT
CDR3aa: CASRASYPNQPQHF

j_gene: TRBJ2-3
d_gene: -
abundance: -
v_gene: TRBV5-6
CDR3nt: TGTGCCAGCAGCTTGAAGTGGGGGGAGGCAGATACGCAGTATTTT
CDR3aa: CASSLKWGEADTQYF

j_gene: TRBJ1-1
d_gene: -
abundance: -
v_gene: TRBV12-5
CDR3nt: TGTGCTAGTGGTCTCTCCGGGACTGAAGCTTTCTTT
CDR3aa: CASGLSGTEAFF